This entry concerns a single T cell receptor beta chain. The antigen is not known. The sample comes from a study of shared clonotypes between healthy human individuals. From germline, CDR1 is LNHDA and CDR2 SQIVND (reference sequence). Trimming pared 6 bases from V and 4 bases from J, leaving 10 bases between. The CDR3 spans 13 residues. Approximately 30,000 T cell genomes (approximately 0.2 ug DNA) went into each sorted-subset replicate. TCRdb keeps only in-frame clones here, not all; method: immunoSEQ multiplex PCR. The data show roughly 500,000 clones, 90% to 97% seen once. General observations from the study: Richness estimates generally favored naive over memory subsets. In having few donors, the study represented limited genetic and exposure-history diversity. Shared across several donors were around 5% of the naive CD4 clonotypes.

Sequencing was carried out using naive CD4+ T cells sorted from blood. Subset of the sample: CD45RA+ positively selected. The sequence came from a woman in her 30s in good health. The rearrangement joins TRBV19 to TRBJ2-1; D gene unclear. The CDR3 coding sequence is TGTGCCAGTAGCATGCAGCTATACAATGAGCAGTTCTTC. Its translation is CASSMQLYNEQFF.